This T cell receptor (beta chain) was sequenced for a study of blood T cell repertoires in COVID-19. Study details: Both acute and convalescent COVID-19 samples were obtained from the United States, Italy and Spain. The cDNA or gDNA used as material had been derived from T cells, B-cell-depleted T cells, or PBMCs.

Looked up from germline, CDR1 is SGHDT and CDR2 is YYEEEE. V shed 4 bases and J 5 bases; nucleotides not matched to a gene: 8. This CDR3 is 16 amino acids long. Study processing details: Researchers report that nucleated cell counts were estimated from reference gene primer amplification. Only in-frame clones appear in the TCRdb table, and some are missing; sequencing was by immunoSEQ multiplex PCR. V and J calls and clone size are copied from that table; D and trimming were computed from the DNA. The data show roughly 200,000 clones, with about 88% seen just once and around 1.5% held by the top ten.

This clonotype was sampled from a man in his late teens or twenties with active or convalescent COVID-19. Sequencing was performed on peripheral blood. The chain links TRBV5-6 to TRBJ2-1; 11 nucleotides agree with TRBD2. This CDR3 is CASSPNLAGGHNEQFF. The CDR3 DNA sequence: TGTGCCAGCAGCCCCAACTTAGCGGGAGGGCACAATGAGCAGTTCTTC.